The rows below give T cell receptor beta chains drawn from one sample of a study of blood T cell repertoires in COVID-19. Sequencing was performed with immunoSEQ multiplex PCR; in TCRdb, only in-frame clones are kept and a portion is missing. The sample holds 200,000 to 250,000 clones, more than 85% seen once. The material sequenced was peripheral blood. The receptors here all came from a woman in her fifties or sixties with COVID-19, enrolled during active disease. Both conserved end residues are part of each CDR3. D genes are given only for firm matches. Clone size is shown for a subset of rows, as once, few, many or a class of expanded clone.

j_call clone_size d_call v_call cdr3_nt cdr3_aa
TRBJ1-2 . TRBD1 TRBV19 TGTGCCAGTAGCCGGGACAGGTATATGTCTGGCTACACCTTC CASSRDRYMSGYTF
TRBJ1-1 . . TRBV4-1 TGCGCCAGCAGCCATAGGGCGGGGGAAGCTTTCTTT CASSHRAGEAFF
TRBJ1-2 few . TRBV28 TGTGCCAGCAGTTTTGTCGAGACAGTCCTCTATGGCTACACCTTC CASSFVETVLYGYTF
TRBJ1-4 . TRBD1 TRBV18 TGTGCCAGCTCACCCGGACAGGGGGCGCGGACTAATGAAAAACTGTTTTTT CASSPGQGARTNEKLFF
TRBJ2-1 once . TRBV6-5 TGTGCCAGCAGAGCCAACAATGAGCAGTTCTTC CASRANNEQFF
TRBJ2-5 once TRBD2 TRBV15 TGTGCCACCAGAATCGGGGGGAACAAAGAGACCCAGTACTTC CATRIGGNKETQYF
TRBJ2-3 . . TRBV6-6 TGTGCCAGCAGTCGAACGTCCGGGACTCCTGAAGGGACGCAGTATTTT CASSRTSGTPEGTQYF
TRBJ1-2 . . TRBV7-8 TGTGCCAGCAGCTTAGCTGCGAAGTCTAACTATGGCTACACCTTC CASSLAAKSNYGYTF
TRBJ2-1 . TRBD1 TRBV2 TGTGCCAGCCATAACAGGGGGCCCTACCGCAATGAGCAGTTCTTC CASHNRGPYRNEQFF
TRBJ1-2 . TRBD1 TRBV29-1 TGCAGCGTTGATAGGACAGGGGGCGCGCGTGGCTACACCTTC CSVDRTGGARGYTF
TRBJ2-1 . TRBD1 TRBV4-1 TGCGCCAGCAGCCTACGGACAGGGGGTATCTACAATGAGCAGTTCTTC CASSLRTGGIYNEQFF
TRBJ1-1 . TRBD1 TRBV7-3 TGTGCCAGCAGCTTATGGGACAGGGGGCCGCTTAGCACTGAAGCTTTCTTT CASSLWDRGPLSTEAFF
TRBJ1-3 few . TRBV4-1 TGCGCCAGCAGCCAAGAGGGGGGGGCAAGTGGAAACACCATATATTTT CASSQEGGASGNTIYF
TRBJ2-7 . TRBD1 TRBV30 TGTGCCTGCCAGACAGGGGGCTACGAGCAGTACTTC CACQTGGYEQYF
TRBJ2-7 . TRBD1 TRBV28 TGTGCCAGCAGCGCCGGGACAGGGGGATTCTACGAGCAGTACTTC CASSAGTGGFYEQYF
TRBJ1-2 few . TRBV4-3 TGCGCCAGCAGCCGAACGGTCCAGGTTTATGGCTACACCTTC CASSRTVQVYGYTF
TRBJ2-2 . . TRBV7-2 TGTGCCAGCAGCTTAGACCCTAGCCGTGGCGGGGAGCTGTTTTTT CASSLDPSRGGELFF
TRBJ2-3 . . TRBV7-2 TGTGCCAGCAGCTTATCGACTAGATCAGATACGCAGTATTTT CASSLSTRSDTQYF
TRBJ1-2 . . TRBV24-1 TGTGCCACCAGTGACGGAGGACAGCCCTCTAACTATGGCTACACCTTC CATSDGGQPSNYGYTF
TRBJ1-2 . . TRBV5-6 TGTGCCAGCAGCTTGGACCCCCGAGGGAACTATGGCTACACCTTC CASSLDPRGNYGYTF
TRBJ2-7 . TRBD2 TRBV3-1/TRBV3-2 TGTGCCAGCAGCCAAGTTGCGGGGGGGCGGAACGAGCAGTACTTC CASSQVAGGRNEQYF
TRBJ1-1 . . TRBV6-5 TGTGCCAGCAGTACGCACTCGAACACTGAAGCTTTCTTT CASSTHSNTEAFF
TRBJ2-1 few TRBD2 TRBV9 TGTGCCAGCAGCGTGGATGGACTAGCGGGGTCCGACGGTGAGCAGTTCTTC CASSVDGLAGSDGEQFF
TRBJ2-1 . . TRBV5-1 TGCGCCAGCAGCGCCCAGGGAAATGAGCAGTTCTTC CASSAQGNEQFF
TRBJ1-3 . . TRBV11-3 TGTGCCAGCAGCTTGGAGAACACCATATATTTT CASSLENTIYF
TRBJ2-1 . TRBD2 TRBV6-5 TGTGCCAGCAGTTACCTAGCGGGGGGCTCCTACAATGAGCAGTTCTTC CASSYLAGGSYNEQFF